Given below is one TCR beta chain in context. This specimen comes from a study of blood T cell repertoires in COVID-19. Overall study context: The origin of the acute and convalescent COVID-19 samples was the United States, Italy and Spain. PBMCs, B-cell-depleted T cells, or T cells were the source of the cDNA or gDNA that made up the material.

As originally analysed: Estimation of nucleated cell counts was performed using reference gene primer amplification. The assay was immunoSEQ multiplex PCR, and TCRdb's table has in-frame clones only and misses some. The DNA was the basis for D and trimming; V, J and clone size are from that table. Here the sample spans some 530,000 clones, 80% to 90% being singletons. In germline, CDR1 is GTSNPN, CDR2 SVGIG (reference sequence). After removal of 2 bases from V and 7 bases from J, the junction contained 5 bases not matched to a gene. This CDR3 region has 13 residues. The sequenced material came from peripheral blood. This chain uses TRBV30 with TRBJ2-1; 7 bases agree with TRBD2. The sequence came from a human donor in a cohort sampled during active COVID-19. CDR3 sequence (DNA): TGTGCCTGGAGTCTTACCGGGGGGAATGAGCAGTTCTTC. It encodes CAWSLTGGNEQFF. Full variable domain (missing parts from reference TRBV30 and TRBJ2-1): SQTIHQWPATLVQPVGSPLSLECTVEGTSNPNLYWYRQAAGRGLQLLFYSVGIGQISSEVPQNLSASRPQDRQFILSSKKLLLSDSGFYLCAWSLTGGNEQFFGPGTRLTVL.